Below are 24 T cell receptor beta chains sequenced from a single sample in a study of response to subunit inactivated influenza vaccine. TCRdb independently ran MiXCR on the RT-PCR reads; one entry per CDR3 protein. The table lists roughly 780,000 distinct CDR3 sequences, about 18% of them singletons, with approximately 11% in the top ten. The material sequenced was PBMCs from blood, taken approximately 5 days after vaccination. Receptor source: a man in his fifties or sixties who received an inactivated influenza vaccine.

The chain has TRBV20-1 and TRBJ2-7; D not certain. Germline V gives CDR1 DFQATT, CDR2 SNEGSKA (reference sequence). V lost 3 bases, J lost 0 bases, and 9 bases lay in between. The CDR3 sequence is 13 residues long. CDR3 DNA: TGCAGTGCTAGCGGGTTGAGCTCCTACGAGCAGTACTTC. This sequence encodes CSASGLSSYEQYF.

The chain links TRBV20-1 to TRBJ2-3; D could derive from TRBD1 or TRBD2 (6 bases each). Germline assignment: CDR1 DFQATT and CDR2 SNEGSKA (reference sequence). V lost 3 bases to trimming and J lost 0 bases, with 13 bases between them. CDR3 length: 15 amino acids. CDR3: CSASGGSDSTDTQYF. As DNA, the CDR3 is TGCAGTGCTAGCGGGGGCTCCGATAGCACAGATACGCAGTATTTT.

The J gene is TRBJ1-2, the V gene TRBV5-1; D gene uncertain. The CDR3 covers 14 residues. V dropped 0 bases and J dropped 3 bases, with 9 bases sitting between them. Germline V CDR1 and CDR2: SGHRS, YFSETQ. The CDR3 sequence is CASSLGGGDYGYTF. CDR3 sequence (DNA): TGCGCCAGCAGCTTGGGAGGTGGCGACTATGGCTACACCTTC.

The sample holds a few counts of this clonotype. The J gene is TRBJ2-7, the V gene TRBV7-2; D call uncertain. The CDR3 totals 14 residues. Germline lookup yields CDR1 SGHTA and CDR2 FQGNSA. V was pared by 5 bases and J by 0 bases, with 11 bases between. The CDR3 loop is CASSPSSSSYEQYF. Written as DNA, the CDR3 is TGTGCCAGCAGCCCCTCGAGCAGCTCCTACGAGCAGTACTTC.

CDR3 sequence (DNA): TGTGCCAGCAGCCAAGACGGAATGGCGCAAGAGACCCAGTACTTC. Protein product: CASSQDGMAQETQYF. The chain uses TRBV4-2 and TRBJ2-5, with D unresolved. Germline values: CDR1 LGHNA, CDR2 YNFKEQ. The CDR3 is 15 residues long. V gave up 0 bases and J gave up 2 bases, with 10 bases separating them.

The genes are TRBV2 and TRBJ2-2, with 9 nucleotides matching TRBD2. V shed 3 bases, J shed 12 bases, and the junction held 8 bases outside the gene matches. Germline V gene data show CDR1 as SNHLY and CDR2 as FYNNEI. CDR3 length equals 14 residues. CDR3: CASSEAQAGGKLFF. CDR3 coding DNA: TGTGCCAGCAGTGAGGCGCAGGCGGGGGGGAAGCTGTTTTTT.

V is TRBV7-2 and J is TRBJ2-5; perhaps TRBD2 as D (5 bases). CDR3 size: 16 residues. Per the germline V gene, CDR1 is SGHTA and CDR2 is FQGNSA. V dropped 4 bases and J dropped 5 bases, with 20 bases sitting between them. The CDR3 DNA reads TGTGCCAGCAGCTCCGAGGCCCGGGGAGTTTGGGAGACCCAGTACTTC. It codes for CASSSEARGVWETQYF.

The rearrangement joins TRBV6-2 or TRBV6-3 to TRBJ2-5; D gene unclear. The CDR3 loop spans 14 amino acids. CDR1 is MNHEY and CDR2 is SVGEGT in the germline V gene. Trimming shortened V by 0 bases and J by 7 bases, and 12 bases separated the two germline ends. The DNA for the CDR3 is TGTGCCAGCAGTTACTCGGGCGCCCTGACGACCCAGTACTTC. This encodes CASSYSGALTTQYF.

This sequence joins TRBV2 and TRBJ1-2, with 9 positions matching TRBD1. Germline V lookup: CDR1 SNHLY, CDR2 FYNNEI. V lost 5 bases to trimming and J lost 2 bases; unmatched junction nucleotides: 6. The CDR3 runs to 15 residues. For the CDR3, the DNA is TGTGCCAGCAGTAAGGTCGGGACAGGGAACTATGGCTACACCTTC. Protein sequence: CASSKVGTGNYGYTF.

This clonotype occurred a few times. J is TRBJ1-2 and V is TRBV7-2, with unresolved D. The CDR3 loop spans 15 amino acids. V lost 1 base and J 5 bases, leaving 14 bases between the germline ends. CDR1 SGHTA and CDR2 FQGNSA come from the germline V gene. The CDR3 spells CASSLVGLQAYGYTF. The CDR3 region has the DNA TGTGCCAGCAGCTTAGTAGGCTTGCAGGCTTATGGCTACACCTTC.

This chain uses TRBV5-5 with TRBJ2-3; 9 bases line up with TRBD2. Germline CDR1 reads SGHKS; CDR2 reads YYEKEE (reference sequence). This CDR3 comprises 17 residues. The V gene end was trimmed by 3 bases and the J gene end by 5 bases; junction bases not matched to a gene: 13. The CDR3 nucleotides are TGTGCCAGCAGCTCCCGTGACCCTAGCGGGATGGGAGATACGCAGTATTTT. It specifies CASSSRDPSGMGDTQYF.

V and J are TRBV7-2 and TRBJ2-1; 11 bases fit TRBD1. Germline values: CDR1 SGHTA, CDR2 FQGNSA. The V gene end was trimmed by 3 bases and the J gene end by 6 bases; junction bases not matched to a gene: 4. The CDR3 contains 15 residues. CDR3 sequence reads: CASSFGTGGTNEQFF. CDR3 sequence (DNA): TGTGCCAGCAGCTTTGGGACAGGGGGTACCAATGAGCAGTTCTTC. The full variable domain, in which reference TRBV7-2 and TRBJ2-1 provide the parts outside the CDR3, is GAGVSQSPSNKVTEKGKDVELRCDPISGHTALYWYRQSLGQGLEFLIYFQGNSAPDKSGLPSDRFSAERTGGSVSTLTIQRTQQEDSAVYLCASSFGTGGTNEQFFGPGTRLTVL.

This chain joins TRBV28 and TRBJ2-7; TRBD1 matches at 10 bases. Germline V gene data show CDR1 as MDHEN and CDR2 as SYDVKM. Trimming took 6 bases from V and 6 from J; bases not matched to a gene: 14. The CDR3 extends over 16 amino acids. The CDR3 sequence is CASSHLPGQGTSEQYF. CDR3 in DNA: TGTGCCAGCAGCCACCTTCCGGGACAGGGGACGAGCGAGCAGTACTTC.

This clonotype was seen a few times. The chain is built from TRBV7-9 and TRBJ2-1; 9 bases are a match to TRBD2. The germline gives CDR1 SEHNR, CDR2 FQNEAQ (reference sequence). CDR3 length: 17 amino acids. V was pared by 6 bases and J by 0 bases, with 9 bases of the junction left unmatched. The CDR3 reads CASSQSDSGSSYNEQFF. The CDR3 DNA reads as TGTGCCAGCAGTCAGAGTGATAGCGGGAGCTCCTACAATGAGCAGTTCTTC.

In nucleotides, the CDR3 is TGTGCCTCCCGAGAACTAGCGGGGGCGGGTGGGAATGAGCAGTTCTTC. It codes for CASRELAGAGGNEQFF. This chain uses TRBV24-1 with TRBJ2-1; 11 bases line up with TRBD2. Germline V gives CDR1 KGHDR, CDR2 SFDVKD. Germline trimming cut 12 bases from V and 7 bases from J; bases unmatched to any gene: 16. The length of the CDR3 is 16 residues.

The chain joins TRBV10-1 to TRBJ2-5; tentatively, D is TRBD2 (6 bases). The V end lost 4 bases, the J end lost 4 bases, and 16 bases lay between the germline ends. CDR1 and CDR2 from the germline V gene are WNHNN and SYGVQD (reference sequence). This CDR3 is 15 amino acids long. CDR3 region: CASSAGLGAVETQYF. CDR3 DNA sequence: TGCGCCAGCAGTGCGGGACTCGGGGCGGTAGAGACCCAGTACTTC.

This clonotype was observed a handful of times. The chain combines TRBV6-2 or TRBV6-3 with TRBJ1-5; tentative D call: TRBD1 (6 bases). The V end lost 3 bases, the J end lost 3 bases, and 18 bases lay between the germline ends. The CDR3 is 17 amino acids. The V gene's germline CDR1 is MNHEY and CDR2 SVGEGT. CDR3 nucleotides: TGTGCCAGCAGTTATATTACCGTTAGGGGGAACAATCAGCCCCAGCATTTT. It specifies CASSYITVRGNNQPQHF.

This clonotype was seen only a few times. The V and J genes are TRBV28 and TRBJ1-5; D is undetermined. Germline V lookup: CDR1 MDHEN, CDR2 SYDVKM. Trimming stripped 4 bases from V and 11 bases from J, with 9 bases between. This CDR3 region has 11 residues. The CDR3 DNA sequence: TGTGCCAGCAGTTATGGTCGTTCCCAGCATTTT. This translates into CASSYGRSQHF.

This clonotype has more than one count but fewer than ten. The chain is built from TRBV27 and TRBJ2-1, with unresolved D. V was cut by 7 bases and J by 3 bases, with 16 bases left in between. The CDR3 is made up of 15 amino acids. Looked up from germline, CDR1 is MNHEY and CDR2 is SMNVEV (reference sequence). CDR3 protein: CASNRWPRSYNEQFF. The CDR3 region has the DNA TGTGCCAGCAACCGGTGGCCGCGTAGCTACAATGAGCAGTTCTTC.

The CDR3 sequence: CASSSSQRLAGFSYEQYF. The CDR3, as DNA: TGTGCCAGCAGCTCTAGCCAAAGACTAGCGGGATTTTCCTACGAGCAGTACTTC. The J gene is TRBJ2-7, the V gene TRBV7-8, with 11 positions matching TRBD2. The CDR3 contains 18 residues. The V and J ends lost 4 bases and 1 base, in that order; junction bases with no gene match: 12. CDR1 and CDR2 from the germline V gene are SGHVS and FQNEAQ. Looking up the rest from reference TRBV7-8 and TRBJ2-7 gives the full variable domain: GAGVSQSPRYKVAKRGQDVALRCDPISGHVSLFWYQQALGQGPEFLTYFQNEAQLDKSGLPSDRFFAERPEGSVSTLKIQRTQQEDSAVYLCASSSSQRLAGFSYEQYFGPGTRLTVT.

There are many counts of this clonotype. This chain uses TRBV5-1 with TRBJ1-5; possible D gene TRBD1, 6 bases. CDR1 SGHRS and CDR2 YFSETQ come from the germline V gene. The V end was cut by 0 bases, the J end by 2 bases, with 9 bases between. The CDR3 is made up of 15 amino acids. Here the CDR3 reads CASSLAGDGNQPQHF. In nucleotides, the CDR3 is TGCGCCAGCAGCTTGGCAGGGGACGGCAATCAGCCCCAGCATTTT.

This chain connects TRBV25-1 to TRBJ2-5; 12 bases align to TRBD2. CDR3 length: 18 residues. Germline-derived CDR1 and CDR2 are MGHDK and SYGVNS. Unmatched junction bases numbered 8, after V lost 3 bases and J lost 0 bases. As DNA, the CDR3 is TGTGCCAGCAGTGAGTCAGGACTAGCGGGGAGGTACCAAGAGACCCAGTACTTC. Amino acids: CASSESGLAGRYQETQYF.

V usage is TRBV7-8 and J usage is TRBJ1-1, with D perhaps matching TRBD1 (6 bases). Germline assignment: CDR1 SGHVS and CDR2 FQNEAQ. Trimming took off 7 bases at V and 0 bases at J, with 21 bases between the two ends. This CDR3 is 17 amino acids long. DNA of the CDR3: TGTGCCAGCACCGACCCCGGGGTAGGACAGATGAACACTGAAGCTTTCTTT. As protein: CASTDPGVGQMNTEAFF.

The rearrangement uses TRBV7-7 and TRBJ2-7, with D uncertain. The CDR3 length is 15 residues. From germline, CDR1 is SSHAT and CDR2 FNYEAQ (reference sequence). Trimming removed 5 bases from V and 5 bases from J, with 19 bases in between. The CDR3 region has the DNA TGTGCCAGCAGCCCCAGACACGGATCGCAGGACGAGCAGTACTTC. The encoded protein is CASSPRHGSQDEQYF. The full variable domain, in which reference TRBV7-7 and TRBJ2-7 provide the parts outside the CDR3, is GAGVSQSPRYKVTKRGQDVTLRCDPISSHATLYWYQQALGQGPEFLTYFNYEAQPDKSGLPSDRFSAERPEGSISTLTIQRTEQRDSAMYRCASSPRHGSQDEQYFGPGTRLTVT.